Listed below are T cell receptor beta chains from one sample, sequenced in a study of cytomegalovirus exposure and HLA in healthy donors. TCRdb's copy holds only in-frame clones and misses some; the assay was immunoSEQ multiplex PCR. Of about 88,000 clones in the sample, approximately 90% were seen once. Sequencing input: PBMCs. These receptors all stem from a man aged 18 to 30 in good health and CMV-seronegative. Each CDR3 is given with its conserved first and last residue. Each record gives: clone size, D gene, J gene, V gene, CDR3 DNA, CDR3 protein. A D gene is named only where the DNA matches it firmly. Expanded clones are given a class, and other clones once, few, many or no size at all.

>-|-|TRBJ2-7|TRBV2
TGTGCCAGCAGTGAAGTGGTCAGGGGCTACGAGCAGTACTTC
CASSEVVRGYEQYF
>-|TRBD2|TRBJ2-7|TRBV7-2
TGTGCCAGCAGCTTAGAGGCGTCCGGACTAGCGGGCTCCTACGAGCAGTACTTC
CASSLEASGLAGSYEQYF
>-|-|TRBJ2-3|TRBV2
TGTGCCACTCCCAGCGGGAGCACAGATACGCAGTATTTT
CATPSGSTDTQYF
>-|TRBD1|TRBJ2-7|TRBV7-2
TGTGCCAGCAGCTCTACAGGGGGCGCATACGAGCAGTACTTC
CASSSTGGAYEQYF
>-|-|TRBJ2-5|TRBV11-1
TGTGCCAGCAGCCGATTGAACAGGGAGACCCAGTACTTC
CASSRLNRETQYF
>once|-|TRBJ1-2|TRBV28
TGTGCCAGCAGTTTAGATCCGGACTATGGCTACACCTTC
CASSLDPDYGYTF
>-|TRBD1|TRBJ2-7|TRBV4-3
TGCGCCAGCAGCCAAGAGCAACGTTCTGGACAGGGGGCCGGCGAGCAGTACTTC
CASSQEQRSGQGAGEQYF
>-|-|TRBJ1-6|TRBV9
TGTGCCAGCAGCGTAGACGCAGCCGGGGGTAATTCACCCCTCCACTTT
CASSVDAAGGNSPLHF
>-|-|TRBJ2-7|TRBV29-1
TGCAGCGTCAACACAGGGAGCTCCTACGAGCAGTACTTC
CSVNTGSSYEQYF
>-|TRBD2|TRBJ2-7|TRBV7-3
TGTGCCAGCAGCTTAACGGCGGGACTAGGCTACGAGCAGTACTTC
CASSLTAGLGYEQYF
>-|TRBD1|TRBJ1-1|TRBV28
TGTGCCAGCAGATACTCAGGGGGCAGGACTGAAGCTTTCTTT
CASRYSGGRTEAFF
>-|TRBD2|TRBJ2-1|TRBV5-4
TGTGCCAGCAGCGGGCCGACTAGCACGGGGGGGTTCTTC
CASSGPTSTGGFF
>-|TRBD1|TRBJ2-3|TRBV5-1
TGCGCCAGCAGCTCCCCACAGGGGGGTTACAGAGGAAGGCCCATTAGCACAGATACGCAGTATTTT
CASSSPQGGYRGRPISTDTQYF
>-|TRBD2|TRBJ2-7|TRBV7-8
TGTGCCAGCAGCCGGGGACTAGCGGGTAGCTACGAGCAGTACTTC
CASSRGLAGSYEQYF
>-|-|TRBJ1-1|TRBV19
TGTGCCAGTAGTTTCCAACGTGCCCGGCGGAGTGAAGCTTTCTTT
CASSFQRARRSEAFF
>-|-|TRBJ2-1|TRBV29-1
TGCAGCGTTGAAGATACAGGATCGTCTAATGAGCAGTTCTTC
CSVEDTGSSNEQFF
>-|TRBD1|TRBJ2-7|TRBV5-1
TGCGCCAGCAGCTTGGCCGGGACAGGGGGCACCGAGCAGTACTTC
CASSLAGTGGTEQYF
>-|-|TRBJ2-7|TRBV4-1
TGCGCCAGCAGCCCCGGTCCCGATCGCGAGCAGTACTTC
CASSPGPDREQYF